What follows are 9 T cell receptor beta chains derived from one specimen sequenced in a study of shared clonotypes between healthy human individuals. As defined, naive CD8 cells were CD45RO-negative and positively selected for CCR7, with terminally differentiated effector memory CD45RA+ cells excluded. The data were produced by immunoSEQ multiplex PCR, yet TCRdb's version contains in-frame clones alone and is incomplete. This sample yields around 600,000 clones, of which roughly 95% are seen a single time; over 0.1% belongs to the top ten. Sequencing input: naive CD8+ T cells sorted from blood. Receptor source: a woman aged 30 to 39 in good health.

This chain connects TRBV13 to TRBJ2-7; the D is unclear. The CDR3 runs to 14 residues. The germline V gene has CDR1 PRHDT and CDR2 FYEKMQ (reference sequence). Trimming took 1 base from V and 2 from J, leaving 9 bases between them. DNA for the CDR3: TGTGCCAGCAGCTTAGCGGATCGTCCCTACGAGCAGTACTTC. It is translated as CASSLADRPYEQYF.

The rearrangement uses TRBV27 and TRBJ2-7, with TRBD1 identical over 10 bases. Trimming took 7 bases from V and 6 from J; bases not matched to a gene: 6. The germline V gene encodes CDR1 MNHEY and CDR2 SMNVEV (reference sequence). This CDR3 has 13 amino acids. The CDR3 is CASMIGTGAEQYF. CDR3 in DNA: TGTGCCAGCATGATCGGGACAGGGGCCGAGCAGTACTTC.

The V call is TRBV15, the J call TRBJ2-5, with a possible D match to TRBD1 (5 bases). Germline assignment: CDR1 LNHNV and CDR2 YYDKDF (reference sequence). The CDR3 is 14 residues long. V shed 2 bases and J shed 5 bases, with 12 bases lying between them. The CDR3 loop is CATSRWGPRETQYF. CDR3 nucleotide sequence: TGTGCCACCAGCAGATGGGGCCCGAGGGAGACCCAGTACTTC.

CDR3 in DNA: TGCGCCAGCAGCCAAAATCCGCCAGGGGCGGAAAGTTACGAGCAGTACTTC. This codes for CASSQNPPGAESYEQYF. The rearrangement uses TRBV4-1 and TRBJ2-7; perhaps TRBD1 as D (6 bases). This CDR3 comprises 17 residues. Germline V gene data show CDR1 as MGHRA and CDR2 as YSYEKL. V lost 2 bases, J lost 4 bases, and 21 bases lay in between.

The chain couples TRBV27 to TRBJ2-4, with D tentatively TRBD1 (5 bases). V shed 5 bases and J shed 0 bases, with 14 bases lying between them. CDR3 length: 16 amino acids. Germline values: CDR1 MNHEY, CDR2 SMNVEV (reference sequence). CDR3 amino acids: CASSTTGWQAKNIQYF. The CDR3 coding sequence is TGTGCCAGCAGTACCACAGGTTGGCAAGCCAAAAACATTCAGTACTTC.

CDR3 DNA: TGTGCCAGCAGTTTGGGATGGGGCCTAACCGGGGAGCTGTTTTTT. Translation: CASSLGWGLTGELFF. The gene calls are TRBV27 and TRBJ2-2; possibly TRBD1 for D (5 bases). With 3 bases removed from V and 5 bases from J, the gap between germline ends came to 13 bases. Germline CDR1 MNHEY, CDR2 SMNVEV (reference sequence). The CDR3 covers 15 residues.

V is TRBV19 and J is TRBJ1-1, with 8 positions matching TRBD1. The ends lost 5 bases at V and 1 base at J; junction bases unmatched: 6. The germline CDR1 and CDR2 sequences are LNHDA and SQIVND (reference sequence). The CDR3 contains 15 residues. The CDR3 DNA reads TGTGCCAGTAGTCTCACCGGGACAGGGAACACTGAAGCTTTCTTT. Translation gives CASSLTGTGNTEAFF.

This chain uses TRBV27 with TRBJ1-2, with TRBD1 matching 7 bases. J was trimmed by 4 bases and V by 5 bases; bases with no gene match: 4. The CDR3 sequence is 13 residues long. Germline CDR1 reads MNHEY; CDR2 reads SMNVEV (reference sequence). CDR3 residues: CASSRGPTYGYTF. CDR3 coding DNA: TGTGCCAGCAGTAGGGGGCCCACCTATGGCTACACCTTC.

The chain has TRBV19 and TRBJ1-1; 7 nucleotides line up with TRBD1. The CDR3 covers 16 residues. The ends lost 3 bases at V and 0 bases at J; junction bases unmatched: 7. Germline V gene data show CDR1 as LNHDA and CDR2 as SQIVND (reference sequence). CDR3 sequence: CASSIGAGTVNTEAFF. CDR3 bases: TGTGCCAGTAGTATCGGAGCCGGGACAGTGAACACTGAAGCTTTCTTT.